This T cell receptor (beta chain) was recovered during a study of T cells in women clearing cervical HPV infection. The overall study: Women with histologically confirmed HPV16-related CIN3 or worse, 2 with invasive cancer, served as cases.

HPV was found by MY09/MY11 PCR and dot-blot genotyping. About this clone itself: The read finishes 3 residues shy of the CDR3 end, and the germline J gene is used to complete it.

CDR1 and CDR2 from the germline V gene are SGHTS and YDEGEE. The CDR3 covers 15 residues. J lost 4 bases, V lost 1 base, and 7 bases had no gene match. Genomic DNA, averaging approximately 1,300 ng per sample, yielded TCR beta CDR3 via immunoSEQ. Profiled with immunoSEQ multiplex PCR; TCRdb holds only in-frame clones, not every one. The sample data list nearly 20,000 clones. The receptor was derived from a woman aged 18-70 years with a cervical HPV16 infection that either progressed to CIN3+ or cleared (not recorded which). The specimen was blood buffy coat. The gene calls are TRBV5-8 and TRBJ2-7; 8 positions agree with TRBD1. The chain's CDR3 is CASSLPTGDRYEQYF. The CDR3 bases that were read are TGTGCCAGCAGCTTGCCGACAGGGGATCGGTACGAG. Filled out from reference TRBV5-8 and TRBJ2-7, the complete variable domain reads EAGVTQSPTHLIKTRGQQATLRCSPISGHTSVYWYQQALGLGLQFLLWYDEGEERNRGNFPPRFSGRQFPNYSSELNVNALELEDSALYLCASSLPTGDRYEQYFGPGTRLTVT.